This TCR beta chain was retrieved from a study of blood T cell repertoires in COVID-19. Across the study: Both acute and convalescent COVID-19 samples were obtained from the United States, Italy and Spain. Sources were T cells, B-cell-depleted T cells, or PBMCs; the material itself was cDNA or gDNA.

The germline V and J ends were trimmed by 2 bases and 10 bases, with 13 bases remaining between them. This CDR3 has 13 amino acids. Germline loops: CDR1 WSHSY, CDR2 SAAADI. Original handling: Reference gene primers were amplified, and this amplification served to estimate nucleated cell counts. Here immunoSEQ multiplex PCR was the method, and the copy in TCRdb shows in-frame clones only, minus some. V and J calls and clone size are copied from that table; D and trimming were computed from the DNA. This table holds 25,000 to 35,000 clones, 88% found once. The clonotype was recovered from a human donor in a cohort sampled during active COVID-19. Sequenced sample: peripheral blood. This chain connects TRBV10-2 to TRBJ2-3, with D possibly matching TRBD2 (6 bases). The CDR3 region is CASSEAIGTPQYF. CDR3 coding DNA: TGCGCCAGCAGTGAGGCCATCGGGACTCCGCAGTATTTT.